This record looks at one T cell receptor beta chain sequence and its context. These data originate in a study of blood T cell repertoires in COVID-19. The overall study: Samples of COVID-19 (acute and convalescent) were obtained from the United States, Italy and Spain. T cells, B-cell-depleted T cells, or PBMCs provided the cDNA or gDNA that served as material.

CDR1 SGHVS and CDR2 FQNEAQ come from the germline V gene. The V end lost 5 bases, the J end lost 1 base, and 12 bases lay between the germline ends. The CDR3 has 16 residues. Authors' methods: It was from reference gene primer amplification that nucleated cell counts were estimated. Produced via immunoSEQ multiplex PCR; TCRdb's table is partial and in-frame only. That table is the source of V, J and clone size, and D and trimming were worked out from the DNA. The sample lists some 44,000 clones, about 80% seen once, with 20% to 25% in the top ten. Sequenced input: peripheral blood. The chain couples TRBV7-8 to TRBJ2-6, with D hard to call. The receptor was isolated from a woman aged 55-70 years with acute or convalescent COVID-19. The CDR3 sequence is CASSREAISGANVLTF. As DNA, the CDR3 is TGTGCCAGCAGCCGAGAAGCGATATCTGGGGCCAACGTCCTGACTTTC.